The subject of this entry is one TCR beta chain. The antigen remains unidentified. This record belongs to a study of shared clonotypes between healthy human individuals. On the study more broadly: Three CD4 naive, three CD4 memory, two CD8 naive and one CD8 memory plate were used per donor. The study, taken as a whole, reports: Non-shared clonotypes displayed generation probabilities falling below those of clonotypes present in all four donors.

Naivety among CD8 cells was defined by CD45RO negativity and positive CCR7 selection, thereby excluding terminally differentiated effector memory CD45RA+ cells. Roughly 200 ng DNA, approximately 31,000 T cell genomes, went into each sorted-subset replicate PCR. Method: immunoSEQ multiplex PCR; TCRdb's copy keeps in-frame clones and lacks some. The table has roughly 590,000 clones, less than 97% seen once. The sample taken for sequencing was naive CD8+ T cells sorted from blood. This receptor was taken from a woman aged 25-40 years in good health.

DNA of the CDR3: TGTGCCAGCAGTTTAAGGGGTATCTCCGTCACCCTCCACTTT. Encoded protein: CASSLRGISVTLHF. This chain links TRBV28 with TRBJ1-6, with D perhaps TRBD1 (5 bases). Per the germline V gene, CDR1 is MDHEN and CDR2 is SYDVKM. The germline V and J ends were trimmed by 2 bases and 14 bases, with 16 bases remaining between them. CDR3 length equals 14 residues.